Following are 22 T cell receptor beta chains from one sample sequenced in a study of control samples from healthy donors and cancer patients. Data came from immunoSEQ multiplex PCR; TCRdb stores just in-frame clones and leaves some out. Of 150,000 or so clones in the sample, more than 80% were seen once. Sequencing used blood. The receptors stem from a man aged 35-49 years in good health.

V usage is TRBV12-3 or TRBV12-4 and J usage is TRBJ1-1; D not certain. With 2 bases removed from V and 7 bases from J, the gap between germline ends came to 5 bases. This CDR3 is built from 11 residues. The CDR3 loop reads CASSLLVEAFF. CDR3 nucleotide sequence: TGTGCCAGCAGTTTACTAGTTGAAGCTTTCTTT.

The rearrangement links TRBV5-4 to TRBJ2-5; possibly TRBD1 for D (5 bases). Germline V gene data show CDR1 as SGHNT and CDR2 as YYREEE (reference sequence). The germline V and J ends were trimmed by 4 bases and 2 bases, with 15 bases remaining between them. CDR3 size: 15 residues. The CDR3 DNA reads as TGTGCCAGCAGCCAACCTAAAGGGGAACAAGAGACCCAGTACTTC. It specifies CASSQPKGEQETQYF.

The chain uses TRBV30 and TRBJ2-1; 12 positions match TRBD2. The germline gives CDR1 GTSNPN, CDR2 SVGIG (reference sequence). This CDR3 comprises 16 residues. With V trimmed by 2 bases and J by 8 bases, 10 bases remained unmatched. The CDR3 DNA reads TGTGCCTGGAGTAAGGGCTCGGCTAGCGGGGGGGATGAGCAGTTCTTC. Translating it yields CAWSKGSASGGDEQFF.

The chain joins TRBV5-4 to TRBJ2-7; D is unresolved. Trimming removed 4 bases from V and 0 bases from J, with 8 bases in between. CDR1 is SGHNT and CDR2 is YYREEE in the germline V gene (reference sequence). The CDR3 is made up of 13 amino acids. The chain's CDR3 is CASSPGSSYEQYF. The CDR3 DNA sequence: TGTGCCAGCAGCCCTGGAAGCTCCTACGAGCAGTACTTC. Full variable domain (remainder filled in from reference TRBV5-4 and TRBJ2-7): ETGVTQSPTHLIKTRGQQVTLRCSSQSGHNTVSWYQQALGQGPQFIFQYYREEENGRGNFPPRFSGLQFPNYSSELNVNALELDDSALYLCASSPGSSYEQYFGPGTRLTVT.

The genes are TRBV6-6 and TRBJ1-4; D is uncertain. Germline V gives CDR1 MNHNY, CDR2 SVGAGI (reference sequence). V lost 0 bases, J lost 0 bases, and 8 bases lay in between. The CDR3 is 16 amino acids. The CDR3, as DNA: TGTGCCAGCAGTTACTCGAGGGATACAACTAATGAAAAACTGTTTTTT. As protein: CASSYSRDTTNEKLFF.

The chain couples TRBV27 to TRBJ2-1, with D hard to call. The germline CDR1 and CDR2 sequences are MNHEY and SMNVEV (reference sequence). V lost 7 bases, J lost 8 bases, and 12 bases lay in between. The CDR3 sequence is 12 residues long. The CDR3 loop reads CASIHLRDEQFF. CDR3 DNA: TGTGCCAGCATCCATTTAAGGGATGAGCAGTTCTTC.

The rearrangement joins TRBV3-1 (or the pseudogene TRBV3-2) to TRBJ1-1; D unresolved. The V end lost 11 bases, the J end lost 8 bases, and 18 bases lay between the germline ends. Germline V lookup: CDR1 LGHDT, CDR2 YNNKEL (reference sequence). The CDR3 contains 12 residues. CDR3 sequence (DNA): TGTGCCGCACGAAATGAAGGTAGGGAAGCTTTCTTT. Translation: CAARNEGREAFF.

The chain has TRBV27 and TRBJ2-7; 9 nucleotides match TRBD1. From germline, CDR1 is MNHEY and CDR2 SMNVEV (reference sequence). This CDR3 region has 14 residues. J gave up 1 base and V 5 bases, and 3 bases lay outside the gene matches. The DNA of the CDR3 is TGTGCCAGCAGTCCACAGGGGGCATCCTACGAGCAGTACTTC. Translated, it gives CASSPQGASYEQYF.

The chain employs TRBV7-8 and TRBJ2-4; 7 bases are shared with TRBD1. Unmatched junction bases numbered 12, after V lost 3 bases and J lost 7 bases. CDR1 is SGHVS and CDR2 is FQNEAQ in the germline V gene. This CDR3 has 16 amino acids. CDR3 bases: TGTGCCAGCAGCTTGATGAGTGACAGGGCAAGGAACATTCAGTACTTC. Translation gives CASSLMSDRARNIQYF.

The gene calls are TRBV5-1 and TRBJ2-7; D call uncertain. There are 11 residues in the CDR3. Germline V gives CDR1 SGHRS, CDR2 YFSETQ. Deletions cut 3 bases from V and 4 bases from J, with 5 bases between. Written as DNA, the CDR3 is TGCGCCAGCAGCTCGATTTACGAGCAGTACTTC. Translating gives CASSSIYEQYF.

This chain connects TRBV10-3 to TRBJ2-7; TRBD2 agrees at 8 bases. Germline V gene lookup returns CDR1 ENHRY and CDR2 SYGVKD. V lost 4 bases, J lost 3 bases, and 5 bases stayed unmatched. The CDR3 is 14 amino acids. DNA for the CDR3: TGTGCCATCAGTGCGGGGGGGGCCCTCTACGAGCAGTACTTC. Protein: CAISAGGALYEQYF.

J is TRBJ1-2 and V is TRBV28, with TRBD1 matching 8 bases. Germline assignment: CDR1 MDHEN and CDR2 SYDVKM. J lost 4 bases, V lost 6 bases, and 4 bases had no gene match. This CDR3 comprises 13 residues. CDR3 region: CASSLGTGYGYTF. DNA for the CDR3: TGTGCCAGCAGCCTCGGGACAGGCTATGGCTACACCTTC.

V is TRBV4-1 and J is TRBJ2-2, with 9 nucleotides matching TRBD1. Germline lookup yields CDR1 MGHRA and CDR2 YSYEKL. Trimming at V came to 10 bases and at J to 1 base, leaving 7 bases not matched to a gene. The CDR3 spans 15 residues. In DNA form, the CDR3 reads TGCGCCAACAATCCGGGACAGGGGAACACCGGGGAGCTGTTTTTT. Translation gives CANNPGQGNTGELFF.

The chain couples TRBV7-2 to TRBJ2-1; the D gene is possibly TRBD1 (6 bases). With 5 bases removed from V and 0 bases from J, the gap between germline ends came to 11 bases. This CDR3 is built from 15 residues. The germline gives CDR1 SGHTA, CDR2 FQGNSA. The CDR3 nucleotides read TGTGCCAGCAGCACTGCAGGGGTCTCCTACAATGAGCAGTTCTTC. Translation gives CASSTAGVSYNEQFF. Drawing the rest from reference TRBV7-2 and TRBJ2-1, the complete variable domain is GAGVSQSPSNKVTEKGKDVELRCDPISGHTALYWYRQSLGQGLEFLIYFQGNSAPDKSGLPSDRFSAERTGGSVSTLTIQRTQQEDSAVYLCASSTAGVSYNEQFFGPGTRLTVL.

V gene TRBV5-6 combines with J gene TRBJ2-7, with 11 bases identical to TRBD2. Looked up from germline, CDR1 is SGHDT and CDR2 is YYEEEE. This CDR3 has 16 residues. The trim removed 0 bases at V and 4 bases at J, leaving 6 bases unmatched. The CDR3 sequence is CASSLVSGGASYEQYF. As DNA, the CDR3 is TGTGCCAGCAGCTTGGTTAGCGGGGGGGCCTCTTACGAGCAGTACTTC.

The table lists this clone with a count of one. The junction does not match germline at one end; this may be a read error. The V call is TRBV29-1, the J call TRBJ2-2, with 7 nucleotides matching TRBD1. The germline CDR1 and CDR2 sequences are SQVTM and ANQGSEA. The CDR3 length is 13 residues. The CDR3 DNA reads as TGCAGCGGAACGACAGGGAACATCGGGGAGCTGTTTTTT. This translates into CSGTTGNIGELFF.

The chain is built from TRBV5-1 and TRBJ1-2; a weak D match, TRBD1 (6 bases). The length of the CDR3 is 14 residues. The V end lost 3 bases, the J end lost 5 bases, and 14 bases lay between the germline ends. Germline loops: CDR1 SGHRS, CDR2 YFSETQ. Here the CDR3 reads CASSWDKGGYGYTF. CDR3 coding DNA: TGCGCCAGCAGCTGGGACAAGGGAGGGTATGGCTACACCTTC.

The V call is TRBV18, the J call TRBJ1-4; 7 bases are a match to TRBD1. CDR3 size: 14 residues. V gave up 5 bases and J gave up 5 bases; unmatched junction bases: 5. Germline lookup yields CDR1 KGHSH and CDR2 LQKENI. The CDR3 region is CASSEGAGNEKLFF. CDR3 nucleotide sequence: TGTGCCAGCTCAGAGGGGGCAGGGAATGAAAAACTGTTTTTT. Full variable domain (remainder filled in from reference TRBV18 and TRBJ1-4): NAGVMQNPRHLVRRRGQEARLRCSPMKGHSHVYWYRQLPEEGLKFMVYLQKENIIDESGMPKERFSAEFPKEGPSILRIQQVVRGDSAAYFCASSEGAGNEKLFFGSGTQLSVL.

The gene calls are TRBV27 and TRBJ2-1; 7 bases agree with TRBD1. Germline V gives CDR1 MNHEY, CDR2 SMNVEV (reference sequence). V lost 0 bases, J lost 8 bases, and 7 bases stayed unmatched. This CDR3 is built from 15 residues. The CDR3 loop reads CASSLSATGVDEQFF. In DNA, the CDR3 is TGTGCCAGCAGTTTATCTGCTACAGGGGTCGATGAGCAGTTCTTC.

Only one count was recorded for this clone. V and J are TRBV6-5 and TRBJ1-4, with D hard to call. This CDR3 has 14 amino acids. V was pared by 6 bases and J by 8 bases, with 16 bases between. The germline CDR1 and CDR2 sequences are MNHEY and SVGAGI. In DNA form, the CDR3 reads TGTGCCAGCAGCCCCGGGGAAAGGAGGGAAAAACTGTTTTTT. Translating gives CASSPGERREKLFF.

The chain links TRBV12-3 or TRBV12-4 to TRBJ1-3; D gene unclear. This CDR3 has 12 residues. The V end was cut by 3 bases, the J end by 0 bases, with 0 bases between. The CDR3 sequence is CASSFSGNTIYF. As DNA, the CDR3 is TGTGCCAGCAGTTTCTCTGGAAACACCATATATTTT.

The CDR3 nucleotides read TGTGCCAGCGGGGGGAACTATGGCTACACCTTC. Translating gives CASGGNYGYTF. V and J are TRBV28 and TRBJ1-2; D may be TRBD1 (5 bases). The CDR3 contains 11 residues. V gave up 8 bases and J gave up 2 bases, with 6 bases separating them. CDR1 MDHEN and CDR2 SYDVKM come from the germline V gene.